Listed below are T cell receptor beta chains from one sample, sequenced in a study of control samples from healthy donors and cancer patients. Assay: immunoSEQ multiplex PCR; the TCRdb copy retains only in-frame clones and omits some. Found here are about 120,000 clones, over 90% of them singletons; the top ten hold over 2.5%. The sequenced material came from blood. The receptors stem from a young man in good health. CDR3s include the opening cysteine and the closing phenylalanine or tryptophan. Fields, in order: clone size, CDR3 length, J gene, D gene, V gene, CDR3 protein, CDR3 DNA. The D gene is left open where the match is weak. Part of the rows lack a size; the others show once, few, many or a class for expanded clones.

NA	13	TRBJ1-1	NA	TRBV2	CASSERENAEAFF	TGTGCCAGCAGTGAAAGGGAGAACGCTGAAGCTTTCTTT
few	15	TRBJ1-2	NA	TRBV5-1	CASSLGPPSTYGYTF	TGCGCCAGCAGCTTGGGCCCCCCTTCAACCTATGGCTACACCTTC
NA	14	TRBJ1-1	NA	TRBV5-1	CASSPQTGDTEAFF	TGCGCCAGCAGCCCCCAAACAGGAGACACTGAAGCTTTCTTT
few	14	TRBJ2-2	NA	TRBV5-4	CASSLTVWGGELFF	TGTGCCAGCAGCTTGACTGTTTGGGGCGGGGAGCTGTTTTTT
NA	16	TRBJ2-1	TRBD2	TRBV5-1	CASSRRAGGVNNEQFF	TGCGCCAGCAGCAGACGAGCGGGGGGAGTGAACAATGAGCAGTTCTTC
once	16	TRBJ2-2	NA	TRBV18	CASSTGAGSGTGELFF	TGTGCCAGCTCAACGGGAGCTGGGTCGGGAACCGGGGAGCTGTTTTTT
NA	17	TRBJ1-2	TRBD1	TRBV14	CASSPRILRGHNYGYTF	TGTGCCAGCAGCCCCAGGATCCTCAGGGGGCACAACTATGGCTACACCTTC
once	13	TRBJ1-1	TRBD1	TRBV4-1	CASSQDQGAEAFF	TGCGCCAGCAGCCAGGATCAGGGGGCTGAAGCTTTCTTT
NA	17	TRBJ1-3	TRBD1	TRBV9	CASSVATGTGDRNTIYF	TGTGCCAGCAGCGTCGCAACCGGGACAGGGGACCGAAACACCATATATTTT
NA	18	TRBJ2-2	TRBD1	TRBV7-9	CASSLPPGDRANTGELFF	TGTGCCAGCAGCTTACCTCCTGGGGACAGGGCAAACACCGGGGAGCTGTTTTTT
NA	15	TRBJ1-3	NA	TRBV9	CASSGSGSSGNTIYF	TGTGCCAGCAGCGGTTCAGGTTCCTCTGGAAACACCATATATTTT
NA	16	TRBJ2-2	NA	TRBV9	CASSVGGQLNTGELFF	TGTGCCAGCAGCGTAGGTGGCCAGCTTAACACCGGGGAGCTGTTTTTT
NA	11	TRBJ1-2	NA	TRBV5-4	CASSLGAVHTF	TGTGCCAGCAGCTTGGGGGCAGTCCACACCTTC
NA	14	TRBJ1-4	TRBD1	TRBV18	CASSRDRGSEKLFF	TGTGCCAGCTCCCGCGACAGGGGGAGCGAAAAACTGTTTTTT
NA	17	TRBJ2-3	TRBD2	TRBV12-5	CASGLVRGGGAQDTQYF	TGTGCTAGTGGTTTGGTACGGGGCGGGGGGGCCCAAGATACGCAGTATTTT
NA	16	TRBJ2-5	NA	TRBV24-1	CATSDFGGRGAETQYF	TGTGCCACCAGTGATTTTGGAGGACGGGGGGCAGAGACCCAGTACTTC
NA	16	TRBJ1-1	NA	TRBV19	CASSIGVAGDGGEAFF	TGTGCCAGTAGTATAGGAGTTGCAGGGGACGGGGGTGAAGCTTTCTTT
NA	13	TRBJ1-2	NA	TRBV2	CASGEEANYGYTF	TGTGCCAGCGGGGAGGAGGCTAACTATGGCTACACCTTC
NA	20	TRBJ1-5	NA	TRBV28	CASSLFEYRDPKSGNQPQHF	TGTGCCAGCAGTCTTTTTGAGTACCGGGACCCAAAGAGTGGCAATCAGCCCCAGCATTTT
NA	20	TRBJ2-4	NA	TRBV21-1	CASSKAARGTEAQSDDIQYF	TGTGCCAGCAGCAAAGCGGCTCGGGGGACAGAGGCCCAGTCAGATGACATTCAGTACTTC
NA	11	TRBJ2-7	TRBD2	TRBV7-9	CATGGPYEQYF	TGTGCGACGGGGGGTCCCTACGAGCAGTACTTC
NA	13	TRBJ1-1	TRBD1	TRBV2	CASSPDRGTEAFF	TGTGCCAGCAGTCCCGACAGGGGGACTGAAGCTTTCTTT
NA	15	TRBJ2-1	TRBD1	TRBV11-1	CASSLGQGMSNEQFF	TGTGCCAGCAGCTTAGGACAGGGGATGTCCAATGAGCAGTTCTTC
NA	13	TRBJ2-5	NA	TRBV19	CASSNRARETQYF	TGTGCCAGTAGCAACAGGGCCCGGGAGACCCAGTACTTC
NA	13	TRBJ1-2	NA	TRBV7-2	CASSLRGPYGYTF	TGTGCCAGCAGCTTAAGGGGTCCTTATGGCTACACCTTC
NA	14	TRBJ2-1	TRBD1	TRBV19	CASSKDRGRNEQFF	TGTGCCAGTAGTAAAGACAGGGGGCGCAATGAGCAGTTCTTC
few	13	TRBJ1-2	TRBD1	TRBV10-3	CAIRAGTGGGYTF	TGTGCCATCAGGGCCGGGACAGGGGGTGGCTACACCTTC
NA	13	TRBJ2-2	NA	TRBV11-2	CASSLSTIGELFF	TGTGCCAGCAGCTTATCGACAATCGGGGAGCTGTTTTTT
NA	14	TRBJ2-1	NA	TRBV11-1	CASSPETAYNEQFF	TGTGCCAGCAGCCCGGAGACAGCCTACAATGAGCAGTTCTTC
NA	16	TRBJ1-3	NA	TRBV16	CASSQSRWPEGNTIYF	TGTGCCAGCAGCCAATCTCGGTGGCCAGAGGGAAACACCATATATTTT
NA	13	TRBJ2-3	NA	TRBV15	CATSTQVTDTQYF	TGTGCCACCAGCACCCAGGTAACAGATACGCAGTATTTT
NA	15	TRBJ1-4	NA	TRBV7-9	CASGEDSATNEKLFF	TGTGCCAGCGGAGAAGACAGTGCAACTAATGAAAAACTGTTTTTT
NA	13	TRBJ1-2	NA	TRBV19	CASSMGGSYGYTF	TGTGCCAGTAGTATGGGGGGGAGCTATGGCTACACCTTC
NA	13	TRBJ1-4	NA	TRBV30	CAWSRPPGRKLFF	TGTGCCTGGAGTAGGCCCCCCGGTAGAAAACTGTTTTTT
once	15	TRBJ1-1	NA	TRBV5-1	CASSLGAMAGVGTFF	TGCGCCAGCAGCTTGGGGGCGATGGCAGGGGTAGGAACTTTCTTT
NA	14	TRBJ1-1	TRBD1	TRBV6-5	CASTRQGANTEAFF	TGTGCCAGCACCAGACAGGGAGCGAACACTGAAGCTTTCTTT
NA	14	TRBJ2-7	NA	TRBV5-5	CASTPLGQHYEQYF	TGTGCCAGCACCCCTCTTGGGCAGCACTACGAGCAGTACTTC
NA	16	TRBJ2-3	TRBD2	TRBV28	CASSQNLGGFTDTQYF	TGTGCCAGCAGCCAGAACCTCGGGGGGTTCACAGATACGCAGTATTTT
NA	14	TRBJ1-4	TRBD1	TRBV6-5	CASSYQGQGEKLFF	TGTGCCAGCAGTTACCAAGGACAGGGCGAAAAACTGTTTTTT
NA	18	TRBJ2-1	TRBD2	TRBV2	CASSEMVPSGGADNEQFF	TGTGCCAGCAGTGAAATGGTGCCTAGCGGGGGGGCTGACAATGAGCAGTTCTTC
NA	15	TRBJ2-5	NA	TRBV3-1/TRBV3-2	CASSQGVGRAETQYF	TGTGCCAGCAGCCAAGGTGTGGGCAGGGCAGAGACCCAGTACTTC
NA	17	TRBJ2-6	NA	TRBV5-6	CASSLTPRHSGANVLTF	TGTGCCAGCAGCTTGACCCCCCGTCACTCTGGGGCCAACGTCCTGACTTTC
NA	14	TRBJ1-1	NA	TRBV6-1	CASSESTGGTEAFF	TGTGCCAGCAGTGAGTCAACAGGAGGCACTGAAGCTTTCTTT
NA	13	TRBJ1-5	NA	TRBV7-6	CASSLGGSQPQHF	TGTGCCAGCAGCTTAGGGGGGAGTCAGCCCCAGCATTTT
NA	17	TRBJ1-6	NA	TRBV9	CASSSRPGGGINSPLHF	TGTGCCAGCAGCAGCCGACCGGGTGGGGGCATTAATTCACCCCTCCACTTT
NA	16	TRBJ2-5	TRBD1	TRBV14	CASSFILQGYQETQYF	TGTGCCAGCAGTTTCATACTACAGGGGTACCAAGAGACCCAGTACTTC
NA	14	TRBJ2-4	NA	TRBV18	CASSPSWGQDIQYF	TGTGCCAGCTCACCATCGTGGGGTCAGGACATTCAGTACTTC
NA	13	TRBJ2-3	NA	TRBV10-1	CASSESGADTQYF	TGCGCCAGCAGTGAGTCAGGGGCAGATACGCAGTATTTT